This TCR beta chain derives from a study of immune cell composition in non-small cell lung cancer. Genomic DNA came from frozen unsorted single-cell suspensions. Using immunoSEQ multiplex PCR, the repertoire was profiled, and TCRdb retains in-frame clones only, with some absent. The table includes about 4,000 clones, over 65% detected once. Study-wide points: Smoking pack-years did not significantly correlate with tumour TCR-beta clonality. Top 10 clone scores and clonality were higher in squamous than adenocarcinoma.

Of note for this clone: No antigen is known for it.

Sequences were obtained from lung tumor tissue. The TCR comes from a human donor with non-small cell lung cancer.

This chain's CDR3 is CATNDGGGEETQYF. The CDR3 bases are TGTGCCACCAACGACGGGGGTGGGGAAGAGACCCAGTACTTC. The genes are TRBV15 and TRBJ2-5, with D perhaps TRBD2 (6 bases). CDR1 and CDR2 from the germline V gene are LNHNV and YYDKDF (reference sequence). This CDR3 has 14 residues. V lost 7 bases to trimming and J lost 3 bases, with 15 bases between them. The whole variable domain, remainder taken from reference TRBV15 and TRBJ2-5, is DAMVIQNPRYQVTQFGKPVTLSCSQTLNHNVMYWYQQKSSQAPKLLFHYYDKDFNNEADTPDNFQSRRPNTSFCFLDIRSPGLGDTAMYLCATNDGGGEETQYFGPGTRLLVL.